The 11 T cell receptor beta chains presented below share a single source sample, sequenced in a study of long-term antiretroviral therapy in people with HIV (dated by TCRdb to between 2021 and 2024). Sequencing of the TRB variable region was done with the immunoSEQ hsTCRB v3.0 assay at survey level resolution. TCRdb mirrors the immuneACCESS table, restricted to in-frame sequences. Some clones are absent from its copies; in checked studies, under half trace to an unresolved V gene, and the reason for the others is unknown. This sample holds over 15,000 clones; less than 85% were observed only once. The ten biggest clones cover roughly an eighth of the sample. The sequences come from unsorted PBMCs, collected 0.5 years before starting antiretroviral therapy. These receptors all stem from a woman in her forties or fifties with HIV.

The CDR3 loop is CASSHRTGNTEAFF. CDR3 bases: TGTGCCAGCAGTCACCGGACAGGGAACACTGAAGCTTTCTTT. The chain is built from TRBV6-6 and TRBJ1-1, with 7 bases that match TRBD1. The V gene end was trimmed by 5 bases and the J gene end by 1 base; junction bases not matched to a gene: 4. The germline CDR1 and CDR2 sequences are MNHNY and SVGAGI (reference sequence). This CDR3 has 14 residues.

The rearrangement links TRBV19 to TRBJ1-5; maybe TRBD1 (6 bases). The V end was cut by 0 bases, the J end by 6 bases, with 18 bases between. Germline V gene lookup returns CDR1 LNHDA and CDR2 SQIVND (reference sequence). This CDR3 region has 17 residues. The CDR3 here is CASSIDQYGGLVQPQHF. Here the CDR3 DNA reads TGTGCCAGTAGTATAGATCAGTATGGGGGGCTGGTTCAGCCCCAGCATTTT.

The V call is TRBV4-1, the J call TRBJ1-6; D is perhaps TRBD1 (5 bases). The length of the CDR3 is 19 residues. Trimming shortened V by 1 base and J by 5 bases, and 21 bases separated the two germline ends. Looked up from germline, CDR1 is MGHRA and CDR2 is YSYEKL. The CDR3 coding sequence is TGCGCCAGCAGCCAAGTCCGGGGGGGGTTTGGTGTCGATAATTCACCCCTCCACTTT. Its translation is CASSQVRGGFGVDNSPLHF.

This clone was picked up one time. The rearrangement links TRBV29-1 to TRBJ2-2, with a tentative D call TRBD1 (6 bases). CDR1 and CDR2 (germline): SQVTM, ANQGSEA. The ends were cut back, 7 bases at V and 4 bases at J, with 10 bases in the middle. The CDR3 loop spans 12 amino acids. The CDR3 region has the DNA TGCAGCGGATTCAGGGGCACCGGGGAGCTGTTTTTT. It encodes CSGFRGTGELFF.

The genes are TRBV7-2 and TRBJ2-3; 9 nucleotides agree with TRBD2. The CDR3 has 16 residues. From germline, CDR1 is SGHTA and CDR2 FQGNSA. V shed 4 bases, J shed 2 bases, and the junction held 7 bases outside the gene matches. CDR3: CASSSAKRGATDTQYF. CDR3 in DNA: TGTGCCAGCAGCTCCGCTAAGCGGGGGGCCACAGATACGCAGTATTTT. Using reference TRBV7-2 and TRBJ2-3 for the parts outside the CDR3, the full variable domain is GAGVSQSPSNKVTEKGKDVELRCDPISGHTALYWYRQSLGQGLEFLIYFQGNSAPDKSGLPSDRFSAERTGGSVSTLTIQRTQQEDSAVYLCASSSAKRGATDTQYFGPGTRLTVL.

The chain carries TRBV4-2 and TRBJ1-6; no firm D call. This CDR3 has 14 residues. V dropped 0 bases and J dropped 8 bases, with 8 bases sitting between them. From germline, CDR1 is LGHNA and CDR2 YNFKEQ. CDR3 region: CASSQDSGDSPLHF. CDR3 nucleotide sequence: TGTGCCAGCAGCCAAGATTCCGGGGATTCACCCCTCCACTTT.

This rearrangement joins TRBV6-6 to TRBJ2-3, with a possible D match to TRBD2 (5 bases). The germline gives CDR1 MNHNY, CDR2 SVGAGI (reference sequence). The CDR3 has 16 amino acids. Deletions cut 6 bases from V and 6 bases from J, with 22 bases between. The CDR3 bases are TGTGCCAGCAGCCGCCCTCTTCCGGGATTTCAGGATACGCAGTATTTT. This encodes CASSRPLPGFQDTQYF.

The V and J genes are TRBV18 and TRBJ1-2; perhaps TRBD1 as D (6 bases). The CDR3 contains 18 residues. The germline gives CDR1 KGHSH, CDR2 LQKENI. V lost 3 bases and J lost 1, with 21 bases in between. The CDR3 region is CASSPVQGQTTFNYGYTF. The CDR3 DNA reads TGTGCCAGCTCACCCGTTCAAGGACAGACCACTTTTAACTATGGCTACACCTTC.

This chain links TRBV30 with TRBJ2-1; 8 nucleotides agree with TRBD1. The germline V gene encodes CDR1 GTSNPN and CDR2 SVGIG (reference sequence). V was pared by 4 bases and J by 4 bases, with 9 bases of the junction left unmatched. The CDR3 covers 15 residues. The CDR3 here is CAWTRQGPAYNEQFF. CDR3 sequence (DNA): TGTGCCTGGACTAGACAGGGGCCGGCGTACAATGAGCAGTTCTTC.

The rearrangement uses TRBV5-6 and TRBJ1-1; D not resolved. V lost 2 bases, J lost 0 bases, and 17 bases lay in between. Germline V gene lookup returns CDR1 SGHDT and CDR2 YYEEEE. CDR3 length: 17 residues. The CDR3 region has the DNA TGTGCCAGCAGCTTTGGAGGTCGCGCGACCATGAACACTGAAGCTTTCTTT. Protein: CASSFGGRATMNTEAFF.

This clone was seen only once. The gene calls are TRBV4-1 and TRBJ2-3; 9 bases map to TRBD1. Germline lookup yields CDR1 MGHRA and CDR2 YSYEKL. Losses at the gene ends were 6 bases for V and 6 bases for J; bases not matched to a gene: 13. This CDR3 comprises 16 residues. The CDR3 sequence: CASRPPQGAMRDTQYF. For the CDR3, the DNA is TGCGCCAGCAGGCCTCCACAGGGGGCCATGCGGGATACGCAGTATTTT.